The 8 T cell receptor beta chains reported below all come from one sample, sequenced in a study of blood T cell repertoires in COVID-19. The protocol was immunoSEQ multiplex PCR, while the TCRdb copy is restricted to in-frame clones and leaves out a portion. Of some 61,000 clones listed, about 89% are singletons. Sequencing input: peripheral blood. The source is a man aged 55 to 70 with acute or convalescent COVID-19.

The chain joins TRBV2 to TRBJ1-4; D might be TRBD1 (6 bases). V was pared by 8 bases and J by 4 bases, with 11 bases between. The CDR3 has 13 residues. Germline values: CDR1 SNHLY, CDR2 FYNNEI. CDR3 amino acids: CASQGQYNEKLFF. CDR3 nucleotides: TGTGCCAGCCAAGGACAGTATAATGAAAAACTGTTTTTT. Using reference TRBV2 and TRBJ1-4 for the parts outside the CDR3, the full variable domain is EPEVTQTPSHQVTQMGQEVILRCVPISNHLYFYWYRQILGQKVEFLVSFYNNEISEKSEIFDDQFSVERPDGSNFTLKIRSTKLEDSAMYFCASQGQYNEKLFFGSGTQLSVL.

The V call is TRBV27, the J call TRBJ2-2, with 10 bases identical to TRBD2. The CDR3 spans 18 residues. Trimming took 8 bases from V and 1 from J; bases not matched to a gene: 13. Germline V gene lookup returns CDR1 MNHEY and CDR2 SMNVEV (reference sequence). Here the CDR3 DNA reads TGTGCCAGCTCTCTAAGGAGGGTAGCGGGGGGGAACACCGGGGAGCTGTTTTTT. This encodes CASSLRRVAGGNTGELFF.

This chain joins TRBV3-1 (or the pseudogene TRBV3-2) and TRBJ1-4, with D uncertain. Trimming shortened V by 5 bases and J by 8 bases, and 18 bases separated the two germline ends. The CDR3 covers 15 residues. Germline V gene data show CDR1 as LGHDT and CDR2 as YNNKEL (reference sequence). CDR3 nucleotides: TGTGCCAGCAGCGCACGTCGGATCGGCGGCGAAAAACTGTTTTTT. Its protein is CASSARRIGGEKLFF.

This chain uses TRBV27 with TRBJ1-2; 7 bases are a match to TRBD1. The CDR3 length is 16 residues. The V segment lost 5 bases and the J segment 3 bases; nucleotides outside the gene matches: 12. CDR1 and CDR2 from the germline V gene are MNHEY and SMNVEV (reference sequence). CDR3 sequence: CASSAENRGRDYGYTF. The CDR3 region has the DNA TGTGCCAGCAGTGCCGAGAACAGGGGACGGGACTATGGCTACACCTTC.

The V gene is TRBV25-1, the J gene TRBJ1-5; D unresolved. V was cut by 3 bases and J by 6 bases, with 12 bases left in between. Germline V gene sequence: CDR1 MGHDK, CDR2 SYGVNS. This CDR3 spans 14 amino acids. The CDR3: CASSDHRGLQPQHF. CDR3 nucleotide sequence: TGTGCCAGCAGTGATCACCGAGGTCTTCAGCCCCAGCATTTT.

This CDR3 is CASGLVKQGDGAFF. As DNA, the CDR3 is TGTGCTAGTGGTTTGGTAAAGCAGGGCGATGGGGCTTTCTTT. This chain uses TRBV12-5 with TRBJ1-1, with D perhaps TRBD1 (5 bases). V shed 0 bases and J shed 11 bases, with 16 bases lying between them. CDR1 is LGHNT and CDR2 is FRNRAP in the germline V gene. CDR3 length: 14 amino acids.

This chain links TRBV7-8 with TRBJ2-3, with D perhaps TRBD2 (6 bases). The V gene lost 7 bases and the J gene lost 0 bases, with 20 bases spanning the gap. There are 17 residues in the CDR3. Germline lookup yields CDR1 SGHVS and CDR2 FQNEAQ. The CDR3 protein is CASNRRADGTSTDTQYF. CDR3 in DNA: TGTGCCAGCAACCGGAGGGCCGACGGAACTAGCACAGATACGCAGTATTTT.

In regard to this clone: Within the sample, other DNA sequences also encode this same CDR3. The chain carries TRBV2 and TRBJ2-1; 8 nucleotides match TRBD2. CDR1 is SNHLY and CDR2 is FYNNEI in the germline V gene. V gave up 3 bases and J gave up 0 bases; unmatched junction bases: 4. CDR3 size: 16 residues. In nucleotides, the CDR3 is TGTGCCAGCAGTGAGCGTGGGACTAGCTCCTACAATGAGCAGTTCTTC. It encodes CASSERGTSSYNEQFF.